Described below is a single TCR beta chain sequence and its context. No antigen is known for it. The record has no base qualities; no much larger clone is one base away. This specimen comes from a study of T cell changes during pregnancy in multiple sclerosis (dated by TCRdb to about 2019). For the wider study: The study examined how the T cell repertoire changed over the course of pregnancy in women with multiple sclerosis.

The CDR3 runs 17 residues from the cysteine to the phenylalanine. Of the read, only the CDR3 DNA is kept; its 51 bases are in frame from base 1. From the germline V gene, CDR1 is SGHVS and CDR2 is FQNEAQ. Clipping removes 5 bases from V and 5 bases from J, with 15 as the unmatched junction base count. The library was made by the immunoSEQ multiplex PCR assay. As stored in TCRdb, this immuneACCESS dataset retains in-frame rearrangements with V and J assigned. A fraction of the clones does not appear; measured against another copy, unresolved V genes explain less than half of the discrepancy, and the remainder lacks a known reason. The sample table contains around 13,000 clones; only one count was recorded for around 88% of them. The ten largest account for 6.5% to 8.5% of the sample.

The sequence was collected from a female donor in good health, enrolled as a control in a pregnancy study. The rearrangement combines TRBV7-8 with TRBJ2-5, and 9 junction bases match TRBD2. The sequences come from CD8+ T cells from peripheral blood mononuclear cells, collected in the second trimester of pregnancy. The encoded CDR3 is CASSTPSGLASLETQYF. The nucleotide sequence is given as TGTGCCAGCAGCACACCCTCGGGACTAGCTTCGCTTGAGACCCAGTACTTC.